This T cell receptor (beta chain) was observed in a study of CD8 T cells in ankylosing spondylitis (dated by TCRdb to between 2016 and 2019). A note on the overall study: To find TCR variants linked to disease, the study profiled T cell receptor beta repertoires in ankylosing spondylitis patients and healthy donors. The full study cohort comprised some 27 ankylosing spondylitis patients and about 110 healthy donors. Peripheral blood samples were taken, and synovial fluid was additionally collected from ankylosing spondylitis patients.

General study outcomes and caveats: The disease-linked clones were reported to be significantly enriched in matched synovial fluid samples from ankylosing spondylitis patients. Some of the motif variants had been reported before in the synovial fluid and blood of reactive arthritis patients, a finding that suggests common disease-initiation mechanisms. A CD8+ phenotype was shown by the disease-linked clones, which were found at relatively low frequencies in peripheral blood. Blood from ankylosing spondylitis patients appeared to be characterized by a TCR beta motif composed of about eight highly homologous amino acid variants.

Including cysteine and phenylalanine, the CDR3 has 13 amino acids. Solely the CDR3 DNA is kept, with 39 bases framed from the first base. V loses 0 bases, J loses 5 bases, and the germline ends lie 10 bases apart. For CDR1 and CDR2, the germline V gene (reference sequence) lists DFQATT and SNEGSKA. Sequencing instrument: Illumina HiSeq 2500. TCR beta libraries were prepared by quantitative 5'-RACE with molecular barcodes. In the authors' own workflow: Disease-linked TCR variants were identified with a new computational method built on a probabilistic model of VDJ rearrangement. Through fastp at Q25 and MiXCR, TCRdb rebuilt clones from the public reads, retaining in-frame beta chains. Rows are unified per CDR3 protein, each entry keeping the most common DNA and genes. None of the V and J calls come from the authors' own analysis; TCRdb made them. The sample includes more than 200,000 distinct CDR3 sequences, with under 30% observed a single time. The ten largest clonotypes hold 0.5% to 0.65% of the sample.

A remark on this clonotype: Its recognized antigen is unknown. Base qualities are not provided; no much larger clone lies one nucleotide away.

The source of this sequence is a male donor with ankylosing spondylitis or in good health (not recorded which). The chain links TRBV20-1 with TRBJ2-5; the D gene is not confidently resolved. Sequencing was performed on blood, either unsorted or a sorted T cell fraction (not recorded which). Read as DNA, the sequence is TGCAGTGCTAGAGAATCCCTAGGTGAGACCCAGTACTTC. Translated, this gives CSARESLGETQYF.